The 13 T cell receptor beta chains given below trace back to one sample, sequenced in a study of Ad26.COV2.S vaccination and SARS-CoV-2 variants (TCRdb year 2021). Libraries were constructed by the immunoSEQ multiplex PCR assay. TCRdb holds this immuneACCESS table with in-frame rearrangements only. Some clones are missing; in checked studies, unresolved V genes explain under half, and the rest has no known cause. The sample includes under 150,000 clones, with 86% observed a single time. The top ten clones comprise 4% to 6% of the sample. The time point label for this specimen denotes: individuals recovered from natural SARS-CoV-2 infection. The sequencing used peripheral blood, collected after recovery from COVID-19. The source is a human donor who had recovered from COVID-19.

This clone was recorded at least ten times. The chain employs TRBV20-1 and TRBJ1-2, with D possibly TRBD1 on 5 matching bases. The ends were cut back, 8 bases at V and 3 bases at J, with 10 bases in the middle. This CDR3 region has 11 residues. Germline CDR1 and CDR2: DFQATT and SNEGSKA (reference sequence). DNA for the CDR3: TGCAGTCGTGGGGGAGACTATGGCTACACCTTC. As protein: CSRGGDYGYTF.

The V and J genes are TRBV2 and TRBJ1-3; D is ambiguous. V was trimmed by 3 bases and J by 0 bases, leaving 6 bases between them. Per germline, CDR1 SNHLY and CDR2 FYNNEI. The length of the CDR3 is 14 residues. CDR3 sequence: CASSEVNSGNTIYF. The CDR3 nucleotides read TGTGCCAGCAGTGAGGTCAACTCTGGAAACACCATATATTTT.

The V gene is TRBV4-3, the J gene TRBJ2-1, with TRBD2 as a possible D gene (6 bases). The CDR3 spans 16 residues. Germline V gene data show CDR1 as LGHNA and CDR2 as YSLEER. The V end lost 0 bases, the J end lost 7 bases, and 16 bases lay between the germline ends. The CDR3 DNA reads TGCGCCAGCAGCCAAGAGTCTCTAGCGCCGGTTAATGAGCAGTTCTTC. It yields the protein CASSQESLAPVNEQFF.

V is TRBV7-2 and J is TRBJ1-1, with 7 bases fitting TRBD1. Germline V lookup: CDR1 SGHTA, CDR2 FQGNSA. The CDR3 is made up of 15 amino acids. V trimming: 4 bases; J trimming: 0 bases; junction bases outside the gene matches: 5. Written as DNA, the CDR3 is TGTGCCAGCAGCTCGGGACAGAACTTGAACACTGAAGCTTTCTTT. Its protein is CASSSGQNLNTEAFF. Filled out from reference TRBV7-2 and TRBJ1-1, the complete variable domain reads GAGVSQSPSNKVTEKGKDVELRCDPISGHTALYWYRQSLGQGLEFLIYFQGNSAPDKSGLPSDRFSAERTGGSVSTLTIQRTQQEDSAVYLCASSSGQNLNTEAFFGQGTRLTVV.

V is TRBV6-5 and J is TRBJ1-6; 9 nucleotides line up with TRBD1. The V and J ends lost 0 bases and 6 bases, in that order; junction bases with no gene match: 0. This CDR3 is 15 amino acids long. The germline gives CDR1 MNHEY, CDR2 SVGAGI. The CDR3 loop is CASSYSGQGNSPLHF. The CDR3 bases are TGTGCCAGCAGTTACTCGGGACAGGGTAATTCACCCCTCCACTTT.

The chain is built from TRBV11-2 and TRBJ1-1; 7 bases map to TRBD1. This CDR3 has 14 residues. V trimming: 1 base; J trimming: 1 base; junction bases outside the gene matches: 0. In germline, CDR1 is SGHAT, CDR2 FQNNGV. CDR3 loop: CASSLGDRNTEAFF. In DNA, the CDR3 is TGTGCCAGCAGCTTAGGGGACAGGAACACTGAAGCTTTCTTT. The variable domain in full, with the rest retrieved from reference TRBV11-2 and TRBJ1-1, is EAGVAQSPRYKIIEKRQSVAFWCNPISGHATLYWYQQILGQGPKLLIQFQNNGVVDDSQLPKDRFSAERLKGVDSTLKIQPAKLEDSAVYLCASSLGDRNTEAFFGQGTRLTVV.

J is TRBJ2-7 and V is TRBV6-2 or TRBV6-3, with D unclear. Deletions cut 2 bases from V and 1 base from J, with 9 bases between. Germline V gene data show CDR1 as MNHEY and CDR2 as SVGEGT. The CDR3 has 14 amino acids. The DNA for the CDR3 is TGTGCCAGCAGTTACGACCCAGGATCCTACGAGCAGTACTTC. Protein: CASSYDPGSYEQYF.

Here the CDR3 reads CASSSIQRPDTQYF. The CDR3 nucleotides are TGTGCCAGCAGCTCCATACAGCGACCAGATACGCAGTATTTT. This chain connects TRBV7-9 to TRBJ2-3, with no clear D. V was pared by 4 bases and J by 4 bases, with 12 bases between. Germline loops: CDR1 SEHNR, CDR2 FQNEAQ (reference sequence). The length of the CDR3 is 14 residues.

CDR3 sequence reads: CASSRRVNEQFF. CDR3 in DNA: TGTGCCAGCAGTAGACGGGTCAATGAGCAGTTCTTC. The chain joins TRBV12-3 or TRBV12-4 to TRBJ2-1; no clear D. The CDR3 is 12 amino acids. Trimming shortened V by 5 bases and J by 6 bases, and 8 bases separated the two germline ends.

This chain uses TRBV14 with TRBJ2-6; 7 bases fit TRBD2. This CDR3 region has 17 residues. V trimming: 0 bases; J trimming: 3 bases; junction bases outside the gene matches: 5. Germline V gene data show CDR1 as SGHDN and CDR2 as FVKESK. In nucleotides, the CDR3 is TGTGCCAGCAGCCAAGAAGGCGGGGGTGGTGGGGCCAACGTCCTGACTTTC. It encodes CASSQEGGGGGANVLTF.

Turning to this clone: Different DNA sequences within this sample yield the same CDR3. The CDR3 reads CSASYRSNTGELFF. The DNA of the CDR3 is TGCAGTGCTAGTTATCGCTCGAACACCGGGGAGCTGTTTTTT. The chain uses TRBV20-1 and TRBJ2-2, with no clear D. CDR3 length: 14 residues. Trimming pared 3 bases from V and 0 bases from J, leaving 8 bases between. The germline V gene has CDR1 DFQATT and CDR2 SNEGSKA (reference sequence).

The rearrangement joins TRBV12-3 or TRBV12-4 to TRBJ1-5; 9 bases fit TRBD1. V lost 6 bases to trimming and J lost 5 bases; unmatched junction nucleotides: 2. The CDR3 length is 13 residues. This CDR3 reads CASRTGGDQPQHF. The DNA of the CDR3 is TGTGCCAGCAGGACAGGGGGGGATCAGCCCCAGCATTTT.

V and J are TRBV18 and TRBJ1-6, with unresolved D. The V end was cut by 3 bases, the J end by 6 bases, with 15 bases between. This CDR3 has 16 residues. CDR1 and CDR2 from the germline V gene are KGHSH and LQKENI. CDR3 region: CASSPPRSSTNSPLHF. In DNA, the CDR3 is TGTGCCAGCTCACCCCCCCGCTCTTCTACTAATTCACCCCTCCACTTT.